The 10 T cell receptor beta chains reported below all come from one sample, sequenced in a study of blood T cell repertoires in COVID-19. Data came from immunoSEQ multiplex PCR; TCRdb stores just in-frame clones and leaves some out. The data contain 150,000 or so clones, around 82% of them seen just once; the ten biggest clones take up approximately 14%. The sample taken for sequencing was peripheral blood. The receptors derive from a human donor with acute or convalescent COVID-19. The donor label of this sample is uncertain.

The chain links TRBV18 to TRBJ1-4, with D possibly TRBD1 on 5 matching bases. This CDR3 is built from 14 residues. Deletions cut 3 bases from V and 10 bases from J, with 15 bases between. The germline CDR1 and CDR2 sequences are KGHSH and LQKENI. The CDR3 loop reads CASSPQGEPAKLFF. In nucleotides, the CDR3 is TGTGCCAGCTCACCTCAGGGCGAGCCAGCAAAACTGTTTTTT.

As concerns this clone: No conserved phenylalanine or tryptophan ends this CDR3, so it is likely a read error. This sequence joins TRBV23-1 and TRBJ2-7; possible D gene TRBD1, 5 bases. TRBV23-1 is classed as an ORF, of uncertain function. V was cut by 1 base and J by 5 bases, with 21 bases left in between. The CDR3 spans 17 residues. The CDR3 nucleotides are TGCGCCAGCAGTCAATGGGGCCTCGATCACGTAGAGGACGAGCAGTACCTC. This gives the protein CASSQWGLDHVEDEQYL.

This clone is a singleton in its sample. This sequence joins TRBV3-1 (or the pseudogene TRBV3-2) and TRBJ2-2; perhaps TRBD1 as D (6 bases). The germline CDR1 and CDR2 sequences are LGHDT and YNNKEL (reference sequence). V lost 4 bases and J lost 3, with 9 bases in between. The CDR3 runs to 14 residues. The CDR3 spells CASSPDRYTGELFF. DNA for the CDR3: TGTGCCAGCAGCCCGGACAGATACACCGGGGAGCTGTTTTTT.

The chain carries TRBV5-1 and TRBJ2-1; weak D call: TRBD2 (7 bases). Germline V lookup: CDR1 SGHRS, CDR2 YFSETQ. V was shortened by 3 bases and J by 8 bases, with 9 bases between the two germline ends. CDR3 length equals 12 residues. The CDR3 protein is CASSWGGDEQFF. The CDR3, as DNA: TGCGCCAGCAGCTGGGGGGGCGATGAGCAGTTCTTC. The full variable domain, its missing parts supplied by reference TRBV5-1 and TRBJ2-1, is KAGVTQTPRYLIKTRGQQVTLSCSPISGHRSVSWYQQTPGQGLQFLFEYFSETQRNKGNFPGRFSGRQFSNSRSEMNVSTLELGDSALYLCASSWGGDEQFFGPGTRLTVL.

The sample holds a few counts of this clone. CDR3 region: CASSDPGNTGELFF. As DNA, the CDR3 is TGCGCCAGCAGCGACCCGGGGAACACCGGGGAGCTGTTTTTT. The genes are TRBV4-1 and TRBJ2-2, with D hard to call. From germline, CDR1 is MGHRA and CDR2 YSYEKL. V was trimmed by 5 bases and J by 1 base, leaving 8 bases between them. The CDR3 is 14 amino acids.

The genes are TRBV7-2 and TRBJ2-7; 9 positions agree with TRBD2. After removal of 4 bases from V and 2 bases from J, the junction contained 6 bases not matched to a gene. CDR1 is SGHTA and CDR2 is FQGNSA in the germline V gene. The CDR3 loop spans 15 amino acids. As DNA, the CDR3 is TGTGCCAGCAGCTCCTCTAGCGGGGTGGCCTACGAGCAGTACTTC. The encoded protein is CASSSSSGVAYEQYF.

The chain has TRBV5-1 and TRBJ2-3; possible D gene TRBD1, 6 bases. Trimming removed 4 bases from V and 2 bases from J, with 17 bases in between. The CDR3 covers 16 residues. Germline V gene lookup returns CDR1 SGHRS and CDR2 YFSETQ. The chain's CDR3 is CASSHTSDRFTDTQYF. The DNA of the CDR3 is TGCGCCAGCAGCCACACCTCGGACAGATTCACAGATACGCAGTATTTT.

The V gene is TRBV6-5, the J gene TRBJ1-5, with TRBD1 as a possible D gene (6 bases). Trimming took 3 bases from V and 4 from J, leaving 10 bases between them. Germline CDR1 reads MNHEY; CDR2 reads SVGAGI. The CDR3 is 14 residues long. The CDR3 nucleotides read TGTGCCAGCAGTTATAACAGGGCTAATCAGCCCCAGCATTTT. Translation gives CASSYNRANQPQHF.

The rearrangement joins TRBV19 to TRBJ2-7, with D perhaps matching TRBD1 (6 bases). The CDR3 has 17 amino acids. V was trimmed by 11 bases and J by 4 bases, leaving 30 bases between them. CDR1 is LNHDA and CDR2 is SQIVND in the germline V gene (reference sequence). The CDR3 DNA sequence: TGTGCCCGGACAGTAAACGACCTGACTAAAATGACTTACGAGCAGTACTTC. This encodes CARTVNDLTKMTYEQYF.

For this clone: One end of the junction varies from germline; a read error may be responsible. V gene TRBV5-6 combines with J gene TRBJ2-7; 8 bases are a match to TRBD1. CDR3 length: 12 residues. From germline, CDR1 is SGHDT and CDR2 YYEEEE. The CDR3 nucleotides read TGTGCCAGCAGCGCGGGACAGGAAATCCCACAATTC. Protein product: CASSAGQEIPQF.